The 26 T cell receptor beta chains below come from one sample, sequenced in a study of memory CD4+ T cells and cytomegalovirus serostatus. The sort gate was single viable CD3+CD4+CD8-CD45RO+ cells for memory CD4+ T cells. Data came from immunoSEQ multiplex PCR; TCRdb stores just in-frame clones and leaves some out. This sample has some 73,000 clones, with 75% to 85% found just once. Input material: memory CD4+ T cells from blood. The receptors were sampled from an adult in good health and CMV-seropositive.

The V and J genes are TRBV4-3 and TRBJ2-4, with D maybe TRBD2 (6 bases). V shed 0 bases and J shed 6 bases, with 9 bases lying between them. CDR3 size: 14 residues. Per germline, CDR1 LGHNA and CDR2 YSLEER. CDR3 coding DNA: TGCGCCAGCAGCCAAGAACTAGCTACAAACATTCAGTACTTC. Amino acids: CASSQELATNIQYF.

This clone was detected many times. CDR3 sequence (DNA): TGTGCCAGCAGCTTCAGCGCACTCAACGATGAGCAGTTCTTC. This encodes CASSFSALNDEQFF. The genes are TRBV11-2 and TRBJ2-1; the D is unclear. Germline assignment: CDR1 SGHAT and CDR2 FQNNGV. CDR3 size: 14 residues. V was pared by 3 bases and J by 8 bases, with 14 bases between.

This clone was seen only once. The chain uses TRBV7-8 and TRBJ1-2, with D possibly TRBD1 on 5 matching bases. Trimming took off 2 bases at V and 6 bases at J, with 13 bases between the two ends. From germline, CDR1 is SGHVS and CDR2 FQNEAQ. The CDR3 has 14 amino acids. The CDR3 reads CASSLSGGADGYTF. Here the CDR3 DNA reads TGTGCCAGCAGCTTAAGCGGGGGTGCGGATGGCTACACCTTC.

The CDR3 loop is CASSSLKGRLYGYTF. CDR3 nucleotides: TGTGCCAGCAGTTCGCTAAAGGGACGGCTTTATGGCTACACCTTC. V and J are TRBV5-6 and TRBJ1-2; TRBD1 is a possible D gene (5 bases). V dropped 5 bases and J dropped 5 bases, with 19 bases sitting between them. From germline, CDR1 is SGHDT and CDR2 YYEEEE. The CDR3 runs 15 residues.

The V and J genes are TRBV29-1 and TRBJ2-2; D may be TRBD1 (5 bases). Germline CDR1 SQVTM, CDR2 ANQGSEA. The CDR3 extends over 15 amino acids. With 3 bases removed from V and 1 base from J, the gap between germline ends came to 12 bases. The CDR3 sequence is CSVEGPRGNTGELFF. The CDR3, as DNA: TGCAGCGTTGAGGGGCCTAGAGGGAACACCGGGGAGCTGTTTTTT.

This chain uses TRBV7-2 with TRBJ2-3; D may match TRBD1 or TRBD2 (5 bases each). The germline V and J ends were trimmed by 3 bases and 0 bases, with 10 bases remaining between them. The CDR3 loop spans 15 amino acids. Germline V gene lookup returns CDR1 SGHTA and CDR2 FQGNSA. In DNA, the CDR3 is TGTGCCAGCAGCTTCGAGGGGATAAGCACAGATACGCAGTATTTT. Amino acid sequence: CASSFEGISTDTQYF.

The CDR3 DNA is TGTGCCTGGAGGCGACAGGCGGACACTGAAGCTTTCTTT. Amino acids: CAWRRQADTEAFF. The chain recombines TRBV30 with TRBJ1-1; D perhaps matches TRBD1 (6 bases). The V gene's germline CDR1 is GTSNPN and CDR2 SVGIG (reference sequence). The CDR3 extends over 13 amino acids. Trimming shortened V by 3 bases and J by 3 bases, and 11 bases separated the two germline ends.

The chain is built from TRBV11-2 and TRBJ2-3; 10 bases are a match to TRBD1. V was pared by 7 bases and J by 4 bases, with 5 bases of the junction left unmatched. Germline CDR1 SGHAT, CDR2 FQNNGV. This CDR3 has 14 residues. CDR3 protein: CASIVDRGADTQYF. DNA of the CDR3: TGTGCCAGCATCGTGGACAGGGGGGCAGATACGCAGTATTTT.

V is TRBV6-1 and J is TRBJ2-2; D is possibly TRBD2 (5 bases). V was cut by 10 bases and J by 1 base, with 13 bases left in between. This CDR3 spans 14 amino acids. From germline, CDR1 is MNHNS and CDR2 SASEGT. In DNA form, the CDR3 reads TGTGCCACCCAACCGGGATTGAACACCGGGGAGCTGTTTTTT. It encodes CATQPGLNTGELFF.

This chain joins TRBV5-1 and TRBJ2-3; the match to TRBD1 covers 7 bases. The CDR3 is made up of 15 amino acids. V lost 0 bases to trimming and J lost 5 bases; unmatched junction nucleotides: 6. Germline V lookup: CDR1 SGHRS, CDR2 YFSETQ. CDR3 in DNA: TGCGCCAGCAGCTTGGAAGGGGGCAGGATAGATACGCAGTATTTT. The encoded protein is CASSLEGGRIDTQYF.

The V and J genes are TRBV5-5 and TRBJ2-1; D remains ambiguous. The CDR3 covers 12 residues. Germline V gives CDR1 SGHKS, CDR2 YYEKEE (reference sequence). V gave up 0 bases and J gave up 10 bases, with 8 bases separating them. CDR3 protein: CASSLERGEQFF. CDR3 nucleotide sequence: TGTGCCAGCAGCTTGGAACGAGGCGAGCAGTTCTTC.

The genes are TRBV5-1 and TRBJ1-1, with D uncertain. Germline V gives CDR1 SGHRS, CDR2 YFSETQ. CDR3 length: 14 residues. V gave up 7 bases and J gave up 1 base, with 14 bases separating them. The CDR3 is CASRPSVENTEAFF. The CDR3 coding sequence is TGCGCCAGCCGCCCATCAGTTGAGAACACTGAAGCTTTCTTT.

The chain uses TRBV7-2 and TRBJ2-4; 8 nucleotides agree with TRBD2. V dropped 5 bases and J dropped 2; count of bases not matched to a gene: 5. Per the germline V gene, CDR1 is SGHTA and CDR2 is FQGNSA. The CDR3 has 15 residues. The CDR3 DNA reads TGTGCCAGCAGCCCTCAGCGGGGGACCAAAAACATTCAGTACTTC. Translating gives CASSPQRGTKNIQYF. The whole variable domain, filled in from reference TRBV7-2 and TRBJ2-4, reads GAGVSQSPSNKVTEKGKDVELRCDPISGHTALYWYRQSLGQGLEFLIYFQGNSAPDKSGLPSDRFSAERTGGSVSTLTIQRTQQEDSAVYLCASSPQRGTKNIQYFGAGTRLSVL.

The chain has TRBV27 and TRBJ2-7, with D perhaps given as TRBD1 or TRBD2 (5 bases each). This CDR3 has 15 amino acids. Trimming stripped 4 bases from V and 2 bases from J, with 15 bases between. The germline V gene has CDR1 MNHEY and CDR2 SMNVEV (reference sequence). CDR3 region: CASSYGQGPTYEQYF. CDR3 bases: TGTGCCAGCAGTTACGGTCAGGGACCGACCTACGAGCAGTACTTC.

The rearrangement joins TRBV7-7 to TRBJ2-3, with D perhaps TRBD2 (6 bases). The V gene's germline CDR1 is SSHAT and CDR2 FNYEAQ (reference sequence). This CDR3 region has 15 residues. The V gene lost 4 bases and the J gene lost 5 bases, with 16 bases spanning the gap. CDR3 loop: CASSSGSGSGDTQYF. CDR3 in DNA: TGTGCCAGCAGCTCTGGAAGCGGGTCGGGAGATACGCAGTATTTT.

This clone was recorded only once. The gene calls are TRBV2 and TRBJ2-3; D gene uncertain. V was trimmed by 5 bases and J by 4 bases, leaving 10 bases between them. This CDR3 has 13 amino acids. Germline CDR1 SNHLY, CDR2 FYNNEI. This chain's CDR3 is CASSWFGADTQYF. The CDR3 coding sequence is TGTGCCAGCAGTTGGTTCGGAGCAGATACGCAGTATTTT.

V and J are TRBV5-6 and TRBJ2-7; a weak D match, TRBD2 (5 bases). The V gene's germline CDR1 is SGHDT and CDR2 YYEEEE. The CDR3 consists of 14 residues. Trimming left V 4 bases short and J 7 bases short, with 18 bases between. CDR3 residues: CASSPRTPAEEQYF. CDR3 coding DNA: TGTGCCAGCAGCCCCCGGACTCCGGCGGAAGAGCAGTACTTC. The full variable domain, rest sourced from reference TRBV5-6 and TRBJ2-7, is DAGVTQSPTHLIKTRGQQVTLRCSPKSGHDTVSWYQQALGQGPQFIFQYYEEEERQRGNFPDRFSGHQFPNYSSELNVNALLLGDSALYLCASSPRTPAEEQYFGPGTRLTVT.

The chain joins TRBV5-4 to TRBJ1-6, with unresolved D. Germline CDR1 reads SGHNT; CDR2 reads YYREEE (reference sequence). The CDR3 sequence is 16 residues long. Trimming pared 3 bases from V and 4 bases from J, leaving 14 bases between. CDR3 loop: CASSSDPGPYNSPLHF. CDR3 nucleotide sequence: TGTGCCAGCAGCTCAGACCCGGGCCCTTATAATTCACCCCTCCACTTT.

The CDR3 loop is CASAQSGQVQETQYF. The CDR3 DNA sequence: TGTGCCAGCGCCCAGTCAGGGCAAGTCCAAGAGACCCAGTACTTC. The rearrangement links TRBV2 to TRBJ2-5; perhaps TRBD1 as D (5 bases). Germline V gene lookup returns CDR1 SNHLY and CDR2 FYNNEI. The CDR3 extends over 15 amino acids. With 8 bases removed from V and 1 base from J, the gap between germline ends came to 17 bases.

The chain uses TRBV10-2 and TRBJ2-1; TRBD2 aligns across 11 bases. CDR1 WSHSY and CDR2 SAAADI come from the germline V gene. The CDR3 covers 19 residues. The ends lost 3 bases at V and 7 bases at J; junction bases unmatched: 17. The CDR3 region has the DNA TGCGCCAGCAGTGAATGGGTAGCGGGGGGGCCTGGCTCTCGTAATGAGCAGTTCTTC. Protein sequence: CASSEWVAGGPGSRNEQFF.

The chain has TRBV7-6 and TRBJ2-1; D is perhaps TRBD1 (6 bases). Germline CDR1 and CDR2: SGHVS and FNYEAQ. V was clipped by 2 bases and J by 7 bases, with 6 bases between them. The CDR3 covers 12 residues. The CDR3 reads CASSLRGNEQFF. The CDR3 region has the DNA TGTGCCAGCAGCTTAAGGGGGAATGAGCAGTTCTTC.

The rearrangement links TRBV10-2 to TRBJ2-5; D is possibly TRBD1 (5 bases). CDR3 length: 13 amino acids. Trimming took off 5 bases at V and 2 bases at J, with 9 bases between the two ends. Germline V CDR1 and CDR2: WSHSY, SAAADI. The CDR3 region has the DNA TGCGCCAGCAGTCAGGGCCCTCAAGAGACCCAGTACTTC. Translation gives CASSQGPQETQYF.

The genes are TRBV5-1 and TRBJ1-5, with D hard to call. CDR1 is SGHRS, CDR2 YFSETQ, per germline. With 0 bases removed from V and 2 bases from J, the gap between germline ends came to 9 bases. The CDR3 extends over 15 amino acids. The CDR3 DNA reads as TGCGCCAGCAGCTTGGATGGGATTGGCAATCAGCCCCAGCATTTT. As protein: CASSLDGIGNQPQHF. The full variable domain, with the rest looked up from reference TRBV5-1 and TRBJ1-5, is KAGVTQTPRYLIKTRGQQVTLSCSPISGHRSVSWYQQTPGQGLQFLFEYFSETQRNKGNFPGRFSGRQFSNSRSEMNVSTLELGDSALYLCASSLDGIGNQPQHFGDGTRLSIL.

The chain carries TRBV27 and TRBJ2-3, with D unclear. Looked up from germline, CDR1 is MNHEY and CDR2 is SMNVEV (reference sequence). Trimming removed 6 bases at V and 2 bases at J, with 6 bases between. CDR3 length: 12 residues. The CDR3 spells CASRTLTDTQYF. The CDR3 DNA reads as TGTGCCAGCAGGACACTCACAGATACGCAGTATTTT.

The CDR3 loop is CASSPGAGTGYEAFF. For the CDR3, the DNA is TGCGCCAGCAGCCCGGGGGCCGGGACAGGGTATGAAGCTTTCTTT. This chain links TRBV5-1 with TRBJ1-1, with TRBD1 matching over 9 bases. The CDR3 totals 15 residues. Germline trimming cut 4 bases from V and 7 bases from J; bases unmatched to any gene: 11. Germline loops: CDR1 SGHRS, CDR2 YFSETQ.

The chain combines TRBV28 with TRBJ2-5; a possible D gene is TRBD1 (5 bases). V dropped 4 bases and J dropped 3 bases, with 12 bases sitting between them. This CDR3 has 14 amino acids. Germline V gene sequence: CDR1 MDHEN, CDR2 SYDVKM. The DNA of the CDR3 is TGTGCCAGCAGTTCGACAGATAAAAAAGAGACCCAGTACTTC. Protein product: CASSSTDKKETQYF.